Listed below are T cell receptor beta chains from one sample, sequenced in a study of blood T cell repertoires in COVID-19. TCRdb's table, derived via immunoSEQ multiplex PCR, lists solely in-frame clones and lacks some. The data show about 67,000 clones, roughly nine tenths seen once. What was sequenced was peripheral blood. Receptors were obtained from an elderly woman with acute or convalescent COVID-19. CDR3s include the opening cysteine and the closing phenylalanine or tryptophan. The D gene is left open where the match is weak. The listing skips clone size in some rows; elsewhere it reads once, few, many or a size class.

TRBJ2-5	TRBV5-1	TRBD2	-	TGCGCCAGCAGCTTGGGGGCCGGGACTAGCGGCCAAGAGACCCAGTACTTC	CASSLGAGTSGQETQYF
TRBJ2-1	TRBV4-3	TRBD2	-	TGCGCCAGCAGCCAAGAGCCGCGGGAGCCCCAGTTCTTC	CASSQEPREPQFF
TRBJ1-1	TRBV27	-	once	TGTGCCAGCAGTTTATTTCTGGGGGCAGAGGCTTTCTTT	CASSLFLGAEAFF
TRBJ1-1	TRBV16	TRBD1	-	TGTGCCAGCAGCCAGGACAGGGTGAACACTGAAGCTTTCTTT	CASSQDRVNTEAFF
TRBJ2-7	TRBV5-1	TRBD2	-	TGCGCCAGCAGCCCGGGACTAGCGGGAGCTATCTACGAGCAGTACTTC	CASSPGLAGAIYEQYF
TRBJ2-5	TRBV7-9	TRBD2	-	TGTGCCAGCAGCTTAGGATCCATAGCGGGGATGCGGGAGACCCAGTACTTC	CASSLGSIAGMRETQYF
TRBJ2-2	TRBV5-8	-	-	TGTGCCAGCAGCTTACTAGCTAACACCGGGGAGCTGTTTTTT	CASSLLANTGELFF
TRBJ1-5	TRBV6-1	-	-	TGTGCCAGCAGTGAACGGAGGGGCAATCAGCCCCAGCATTTT	CASSERRGNQPQHF
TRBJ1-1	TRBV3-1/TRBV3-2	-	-	TGTGCCAGCAGCCCCCGGGGTTCTGTTCGCACTGAAGCTTTCTTT	CASSPRGSVRTEAFF
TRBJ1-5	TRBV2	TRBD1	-	TGTGCCAGCAGACCAGGGACAGCTTGGCAGCCCCAGCATTTT	CASRPGTAWQPQHF
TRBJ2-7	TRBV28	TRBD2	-	TGTGCCAGCAGCCCGGGGGGTCTGGGTGAGCAGTACTTC	CASSPGGLGEQYF
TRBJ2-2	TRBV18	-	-	TGTGCCAGCTCACCCCCTAAAGGGGAGCTGTTTTTT	CASSPPKGELFF
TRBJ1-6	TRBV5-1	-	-	TGCGCCAGCAGCTTGGGAACAGGGATGGCACCCCTCCACTTT	CASSLGTGMAPLHF
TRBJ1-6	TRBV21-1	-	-	TGTGCCAGCAGCAGACACCGGGACAGGGGGTGTTCACCCCTCCACTTT	CASSRHRDRGCSPLHF
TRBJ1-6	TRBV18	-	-	TGTGCCAGCACGCTGGACAGCTCCTATAATTCACCCCTCCACTTT	CASTLDSSYNSPLHF
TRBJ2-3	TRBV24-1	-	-	TGTGCCACCAGTGATTCCCCAGGTACGCAGTATTTT	CATSDSPGTQYF
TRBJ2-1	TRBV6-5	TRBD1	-	TGTGCCAGCAGTTACACTTGGATGACAGGGAATGAGCAGTTCTTC	CASSYTWMTGNEQFF
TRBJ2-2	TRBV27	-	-	TGTGCCAGCAGCTTGCCACATCGGGGCGGGGAGCTGTTTTTT	CASSLPHRGGELFF
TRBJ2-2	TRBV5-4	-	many	TGTGCCAGCAGCGAATCTGCACAGTTCACCGGGGAGCTGTTTTTT	CASSESAQFTGELFF
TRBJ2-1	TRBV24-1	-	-	TGTGCCACCAGTGATTCCACAAGGGGCACCTACAATGAGCAGTTCTTC	CATSDSTRGTYNEQFF
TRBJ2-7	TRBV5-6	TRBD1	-	TGTGCCAGCAGCTTAACAGGGGGCCCCTACGAGCAGTACTTC	CASSLTGGPYEQYF
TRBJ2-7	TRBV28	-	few	TGTGCCAGCAGTCCGGACAGCCCCTACGAGCAGTACTTC	CASSPDSPYEQYF
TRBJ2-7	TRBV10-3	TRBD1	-	TGTGCCATCAGGAGACAGGGACCCTACGAGCAGTACTTC	CAIRRQGPYEQYF
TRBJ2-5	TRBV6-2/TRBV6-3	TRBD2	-	TGTGCCAGCAGTCCCTGGACTAGCCCGACCCAAGAGACCCAGTACTTC	CASSPWTSPTQETQYF
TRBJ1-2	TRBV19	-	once	TGTGCCAGTACCGCGGGATTCTACGATGGCTACACCTTC	CASTAGFYDGYTF
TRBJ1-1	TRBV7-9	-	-	TGTGCCAGCAGTTCCCGCGGGGGGGAAGAGGTAGCTTTCTTT	CASSSRGGEEVAFF
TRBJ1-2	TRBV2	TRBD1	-	TGTGCCAGCAGTGAAGGGACAGGGCTCTATGGCTACACCTTC	CASSEGTGLYGYTF
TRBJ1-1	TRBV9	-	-	TGTGCCAGCAGACCCGGTGGGGCGAACACTGAAGCTTTCTTT	CASRPGGANTEAFF
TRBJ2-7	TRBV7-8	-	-	TGTGCCAGCAGCTTAGCGACGCTAGCCCAAGGAGTATCCTACGAGCAGTACTTC	CASSLATLAQGVSYEQYF
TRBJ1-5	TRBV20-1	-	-	TGCAGTGCTAGTAGAGCGGGCCGCAATCAGCCCCAGCATTTT	CSASRAGRNQPQHF
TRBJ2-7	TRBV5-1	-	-	TGCGCCAGCAGCCGGCAGGTCTCCTACGAGCAGTACTTC	CASSRQVSYEQYF
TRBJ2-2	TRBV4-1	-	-	TGCGCCAGCAGCCAAGTGCAGGGGACGAACACCGGGGAGCTGTTTTTT	CASSQVQGTNTGELFF
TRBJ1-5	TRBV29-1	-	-	TGCAGCGCCGCTGGAGCTTACAATCAGCCCCAGCATTTT	CSAAGAYNQPQHF
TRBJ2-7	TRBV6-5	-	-	TGTGCCAGCATGAGGCGAGGTCTTTTTACGGGAGAGCAGTACTTC	CASMRRGLFTGEQYF
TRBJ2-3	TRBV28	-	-	TGTGCCAGCAGCCCCCCCGGGGGTGGCACAGATACGCAGTATTTT	CASSPPGGGTDTQYF
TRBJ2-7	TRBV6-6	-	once	TGTGCCTCCCAGGGGCAAAACCGCGAGCAGTACTTC	CASQGQNREQYF
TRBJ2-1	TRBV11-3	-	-	TGTGCCAGCAGCTTAGTGCGGGGCAATGAGCAGTTCTTC	CASSLVRGNEQFF
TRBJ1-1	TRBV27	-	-	TGTGCCAGCAGTTTTGTCGGGAACACTGAAGCTTTCTTT	CASSFVGNTEAFF
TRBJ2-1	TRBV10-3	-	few	TGTGCCATCAGTGAGTCGACGACGGCGGATGAGCAGTTCTTC	CAISESTTADEQFF
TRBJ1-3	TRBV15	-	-	TGTGCCACCAGCAGACCCGCGGGTACAGGAAACACCATATATTTT	CATSRPAGTGNTIYF
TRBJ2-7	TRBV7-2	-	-	TGTGCCAGCAGCTACCCCCCGGCAGGTCAAGAGCAGTACTTC	CASSYPPAGQEQYF
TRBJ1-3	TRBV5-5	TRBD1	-	TGTGCCAGCAGCCGGGACAGTGGAAACACCATATATTTT	CASSRDSGNTIYF
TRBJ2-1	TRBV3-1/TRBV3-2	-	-	TGTGCCAGCAGCCCGAACCCGCGCTCCTACAATGAGCAGTTCTTC	CASSPNPRSYNEQFF
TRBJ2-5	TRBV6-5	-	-	TGTGCCAGCTATCTAGACTCTCAAGAGACCCAGTACTTC	CASYLDSQETQYF
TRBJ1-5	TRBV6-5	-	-	TGTGCCAGCACGGACAGCTATAATCAGCCCCAGCATTTT	CASTDSYNQPQHF
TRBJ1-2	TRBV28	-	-	TGTGCCAGCAGGTGGGGCAGGGCTAGCTATGGCTACACCTTC	CASRWGRASYGYTF
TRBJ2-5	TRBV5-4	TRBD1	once	TGTGCCAGCAGCTGGAGGAGGACAGGGTCGGGGGAGACCCAGTACTTC	CASSWRRTGSGETQYF
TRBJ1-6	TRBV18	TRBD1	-	TGTGCCAGCTCACCCGGGACAGATAATTCACCCCTCCACTTT	CASSPGTDNSPLHF
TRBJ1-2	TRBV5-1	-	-	TGCGCCAGCAGCTTAGGACAGAACTTATATGGCTACACCTTC	CASSLGQNLYGYTF
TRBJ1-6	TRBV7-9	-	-	TGTGCCAGCAGCTTATGGGGCCGAAATTCACCCCTCCACTTT	CASSLWGRNSPLHF
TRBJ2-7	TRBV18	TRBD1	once	TGTGCCAGCTCACCCAGGGACAGGGGGACAGGGGAGCAGTACTTC	CASSPRDRGTGEQYF
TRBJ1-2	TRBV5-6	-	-	TGTGCCAGCAGCAATGGGGGGTATGGCTACACCTTC	CASSNGGYGYTF
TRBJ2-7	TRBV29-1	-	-	TGCAGCGTTGGCGCGTCTGCCTACGAGCAGTACTTC	CSVGASAYEQYF
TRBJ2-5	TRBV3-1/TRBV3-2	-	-	TGTGCCAGCAGCCAAGTGACTAACATCCGAGAGACCCAGTACTTC	CASSQVTNIRETQYF
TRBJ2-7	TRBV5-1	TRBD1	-	TGCGCCAGCAGCTGGAGGACAGGGGAGGGCGAGCAGTACTTC	CASSWRTGEGEQYF